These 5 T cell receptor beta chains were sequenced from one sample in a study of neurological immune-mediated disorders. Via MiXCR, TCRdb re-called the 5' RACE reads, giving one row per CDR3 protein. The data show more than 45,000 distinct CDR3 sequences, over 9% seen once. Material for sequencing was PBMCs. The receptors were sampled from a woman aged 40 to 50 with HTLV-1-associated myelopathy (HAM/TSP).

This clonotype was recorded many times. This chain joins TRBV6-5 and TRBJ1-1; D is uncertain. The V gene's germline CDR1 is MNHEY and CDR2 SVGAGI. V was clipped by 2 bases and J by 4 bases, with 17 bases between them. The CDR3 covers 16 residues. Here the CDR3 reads CASSYIRQTSGTEAFF. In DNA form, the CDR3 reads TGTGCCAGCAGTTACATTAGGCAGACTTCAGGCACTGAAGCTTTCTTT.

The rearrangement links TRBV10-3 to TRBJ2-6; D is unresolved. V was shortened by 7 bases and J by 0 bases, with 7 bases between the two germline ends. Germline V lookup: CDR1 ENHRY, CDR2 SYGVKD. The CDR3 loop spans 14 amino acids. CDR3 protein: CAIKPSSGANVLTF. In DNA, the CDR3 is TGTGCCATCAAACCGAGCTCTGGGGCCAACGTCCTGACTTTC.

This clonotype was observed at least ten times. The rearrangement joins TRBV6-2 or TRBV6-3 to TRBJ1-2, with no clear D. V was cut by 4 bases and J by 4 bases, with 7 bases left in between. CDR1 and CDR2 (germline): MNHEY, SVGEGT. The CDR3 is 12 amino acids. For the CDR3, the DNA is TGTGCCAGCAGTTCCACACCCTATGGCTACACCTTC. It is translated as CASSSTPYGYTF.

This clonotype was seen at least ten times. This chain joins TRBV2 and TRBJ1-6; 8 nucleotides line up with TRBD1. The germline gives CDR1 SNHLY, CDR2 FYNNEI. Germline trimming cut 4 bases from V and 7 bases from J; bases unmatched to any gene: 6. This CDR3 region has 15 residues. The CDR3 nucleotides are TGTGCCAGCAGTGTTGGGGCAGGGGGCAATTCACCCCTCCACTTT. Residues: CASSVGAGGNSPLHF.

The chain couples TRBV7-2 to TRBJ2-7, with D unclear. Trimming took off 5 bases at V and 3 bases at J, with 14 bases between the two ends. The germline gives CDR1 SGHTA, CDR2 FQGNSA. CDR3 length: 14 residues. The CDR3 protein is CASSPNTVNYEQYF. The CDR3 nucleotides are TGTGCCAGCAGCCCCAATACGGTAAACTACGAGCAGTACTTC.